The rows below give T cell receptor beta chains drawn from one sample of a study of shared clonotypes between healthy human individuals. Measured with immunoSEQ multiplex PCR; TCRdb has only the in-frame clones, and not every one. The profile shows around 700,000 clones, around 90% of them singletons. Sample: naive CD8+ T cells sorted from blood. The receptors shown here come from a young man in good health. CDR3s include the opening cysteine and the closing phenylalanine or tryptophan. Each record gives: V gene, D gene, J gene, CDR3 DNA, CDR3 protein. A D gene is named only where the DNA matches it firmly.

V: TRBV7-6; D: TRBD1; J: TRBJ1-2; DNA: TGTGCCAGCAGAGCCCGGGACAGGGGGTTGGGCTACACCTTC; CDR3: CASRARDRGLGYTF
V: TRBV10-3; D: TRBD2; J: TRBJ2-7; DNA: TGTGCCACGGGACTAGCGGAGGGCTACGAGCAGTACTTC; CDR3: CATGLAEGYEQYF
V: TRBV19; D: TRBD1; J: TRBJ2-3; DNA: TGTGCCAGTCGGATGGGACAGGGGGCCACAGATACGCAGTATTTT; CDR3: CASRMGQGATDTQYF
V: TRBV9; D: NA; J: TRBJ1-1; DNA: TGTGCCAGCAGCGTAGGGGTGGGACAAGAAGCTTTCTTT; CDR3: CASSVGVGQEAFF
V: TRBV5-1; D: TRBD1; J: TRBJ1-1; DNA: TGCGCCAGCAGCCTGACAGGGGGCCAAGTAATGAACACTGAAGCTTTCTTT; CDR3: CASSLTGGQVMNTEAFF
V: TRBV5-6; D: TRBD2; J: TRBJ2-7; DNA: TGTGCCAGCAGCTTGGAAGCGGGAGATTACGAGCAGTACTTC; CDR3: CASSLEAGDYEQYF
V: TRBV4-3; D: TRBD2; J: TRBJ2-7; DNA: TGCGCCAGCAGCCAAGATTCGACGGGAGGGTATTACGAGCAGTACTTC; CDR3: CASSQDSTGGYYEQYF
V: TRBV5-1; D: TRBD2; J: TRBJ2-1; DNA: TGCGCCAGCAGGCTAGCGGGATTTTTTGATGAGCAGTTCTTC; CDR3: CASRLAGFFDEQFF
V: TRBV28; D: TRBD1; J: TRBJ2-2; DNA: TGTGCCAGCAGAAAGACAGGGTTGGGGGCAGGCGGGGAGCTGTTTTTT; CDR3: CASRKTGLGAGGELFF
V: TRBV7-9; D: TRBD1; J: TRBJ2-1; DNA: TGTGCCAGCACAGACAGGGGCTCCTACAATGAGCAGTTCTTC; CDR3: CASTDRGSYNEQFF
V: TRBV5-6; D: NA; J: TRBJ2-5; DNA: TGTGCCAGCAGCCAAGACAGTCCGACCCAGTACTTC; CDR3: CASSQDSPTQYF
V: TRBV6-5; D: NA; J: TRBJ2-1; DNA: TGTGCCAGCAGCTGGGAGATTGGTGACGATGAGCAGTTCTTC; CDR3: CASSWEIGDDEQFF
V: TRBV7-7; D: TRBD1; J: TRBJ2-7; DNA: TGTGCCAGCAGCCGGGGACAGAACTCCTACGAGCAGTACTTC; CDR3: CASSRGQNSYEQYF